This T cell receptor (beta chain) was observed in a study of cytomegalovirus exposure and HLA in healthy donors. Samples came from healthy bone marrow donors. Whole-study results and caveats: The study carried out a later analysis of TCR beta sequences. It associated some 17,000 of them with specific HLA alleles at a false discovery rate of 0.05.

On this clone itself: The antigen is unknown.

Vbeta (60) and Jbeta (13) primers were used in the PCR. Repertoires were generated with immunoSEQ multiplex PCR, while TCRdb's copy carries only in-frame clones and drops some. The sample contains some 180,000 clones, 82% of which appear only once. V was pared by 1 base and J by 5 bases, with 10 bases of the junction left unmatched. Germline-derived CDR1 and CDR2 are GTSNPN and SVGIG (reference sequence). The CDR3 spans 18 residues. The TCR was taken from a man aged 40-55 years in good health and CMV-seronegative. Sequencing input: PBMCs. J is TRBJ2-2 and V is TRBV30, with TRBD2 identical over 13 bases. CDR3 sequence reads: CAWSDSLLAGGGTGELFF. The CDR3 DNA sequence: TGTGCCTGGAGTGACAGTTTACTAGCGGGAGGGGGTACCGGGGAGCTGTTTTTT.